This T cell receptor (beta chain) emerged from a study of cytomegalovirus exposure and HLA in healthy donors. Study observations and caveats: It is likely that the observed cluster of highly shared sequence variants was a sequencing artifact.

As regards this clone: Its matching antigen is unknown.

CDR1 and CDR2 from the germline V gene are MNHEY and SMNVEV (reference sequence). This CDR3 has 16 amino acids. The V and J ends lost 5 bases and 0 bases, in that order; junction bases with no gene match: 7. PCR employed 60 Vbeta and 13 Jbeta primers. The repertoire was sequenced with immunoSEQ multiplex PCR; TCRdb's copy has only in-frame clones and lacks some. The sample totals tens of thousands of clones. This TCR derives from a man aged 50 to 59 in good health and CMV-seropositive. Sample: PBMCs. The genes are TRBV27 and TRBJ2-1; 7 bases line up with TRBD1. The CDR3, as DNA: TGTGCCAGCAGTGTAGACAGGGCCCTCTCCTACAATGAGCAGTTCTTC. Translating it yields CASSVDRALSYNEQFF.